This T cell receptor (beta chain) was recorded in a study of T-cell reconstitution after alpha-beta-depleted transplantation in children. Whole-study results and caveats: T-cell counts and diversity at one year following transplant were attributed mainly to newly produced T cells. As was reported, about two months after transplant, alpha-beta T cells came from several hundred expanded graft clones.

As it was prepared, the TCRbeta library received unique molecular identifiers. A single record per CDR3 protein comes from TCRdb applying MiXCR to the PCR reads. The sample includes 780,000 or so distinct CDR3 sequences, less than 20% of them seen just once. This clonotype was observed a handful of times. Its specificity is unknown. This clonotype was obtained from a male patient between 5 and 17 years old who had a stem cell transplant for acute lymphoblastic leukemia, so the T cells may come from the graft donor. This sample comprised PBMCs, mostly from graft donor cells, obtained 360 days after TCRalphabeta/CD19-depleted stem cell transplant.

This CDR3 reads CSARPSGRPAGELFF. For the CDR3, the DNA is TGCAGTGCTAGACCCAGCGGGAGGCCAGCCGGGGAGCTGTTTTTT. The chain combines TRBV20-1 with TRBJ2-2; the match to TRBD2 covers 9 bases. Trimming cost V 2 bases and J 6 bases; bases outside gene matches: 7. The CDR3 extends over 15 amino acids. Germline CDR1 and CDR2: DFQATT and SNEGSKA (reference sequence).